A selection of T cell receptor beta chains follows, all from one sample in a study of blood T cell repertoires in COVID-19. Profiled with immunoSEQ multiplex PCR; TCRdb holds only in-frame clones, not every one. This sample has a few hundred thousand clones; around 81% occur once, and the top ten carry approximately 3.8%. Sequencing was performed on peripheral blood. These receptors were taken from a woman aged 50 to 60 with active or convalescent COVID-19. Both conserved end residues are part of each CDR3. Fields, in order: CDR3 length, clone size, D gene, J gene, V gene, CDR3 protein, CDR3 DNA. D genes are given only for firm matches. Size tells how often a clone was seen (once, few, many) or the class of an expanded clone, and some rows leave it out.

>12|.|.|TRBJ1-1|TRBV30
CAWSEHGTEAFF
TGTGCCTGGAGTGAGCATGGCACTGAAGCTTTCTTT
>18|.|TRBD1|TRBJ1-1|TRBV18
CASSLTGPTLIRATEAFF
TGTGCCAGCTCACTGACAGGGCCGACGCTGATCCGGGCAACTGAAGCTTTCTTT
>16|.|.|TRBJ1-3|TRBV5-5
CASSKTPQEWGNTIYF
TGTGCCAGCAGCAAAACTCCCCAGGAATGGGGAAACACCATATATTTT
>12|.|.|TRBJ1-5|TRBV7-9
CASSWPNQPQHF
TGTGCCAGCAGCTGGCCGAATCAGCCCCAGCATTTT
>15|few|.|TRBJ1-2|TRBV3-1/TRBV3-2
CASSPSVGGWVGYTF
TGTGCCAGCAGCCCCTCCGTTGGGGGGTGGGTCGGCTACACCTTC
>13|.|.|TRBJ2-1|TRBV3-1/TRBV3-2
CASSQLGDNEQFF
TGTGCCAGCAGCCAGCTAGGCGATAATGAGCAGTTCTTC
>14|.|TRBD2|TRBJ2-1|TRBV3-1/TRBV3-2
CASSPWGLANEQFF
TGTGCCAGCAGCCCGTGGGGACTAGCGAATGAGCAGTTCTTC
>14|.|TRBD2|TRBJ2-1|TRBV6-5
CASTLAGGYNEQFF
TGTGCCAGCACTTTAGCGGGAGGCTACAATGAGCAGTTCTTC
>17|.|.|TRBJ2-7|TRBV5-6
CASSLERFGTPKTEQYF
TGTGCCAGCAGCTTGGAACGGTTCGGGACACCGAAAACAGAGCAGTACTTC
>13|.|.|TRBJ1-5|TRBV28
CASSLRVNQPQHF
TGTGCCAGCAGTTTACGGGTCAATCAGCCCCAGCATTTT
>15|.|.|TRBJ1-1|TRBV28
CASSESHRARGYAFF
TGTGCCAGCAGTGAATCCCATCGGGCCCGGGGATATGCTTTCTTT
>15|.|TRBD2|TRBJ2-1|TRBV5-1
CASKSLAGRTDEQFF
TGCGCCAGCAAGTCCCTAGCGGGACGGACCGATGAGCAGTTCTTC
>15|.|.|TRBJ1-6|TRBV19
CASRIQGSTNSPLHF
TGTGCCAGTAGGATACAGGGATCGACTAATTCACCCCTCCACTTT
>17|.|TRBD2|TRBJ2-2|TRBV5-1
CASSSGLAGENTGELFF
TGCGCCAGCAGCTCAGGACTAGCGGGAGAGAACACCGGGGAGCTGTTTTTT
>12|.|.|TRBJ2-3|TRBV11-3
CASSSPGDTQYF
TGTGCCAGCAGCTCCCCGGGTGATACGCAGTATTTT
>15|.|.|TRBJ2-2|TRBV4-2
CASSQGVGKTGELFF
TGTGCCAGCAGCCAAGGAGTCGGGAAGACCGGGGAGCTGTTTTTT
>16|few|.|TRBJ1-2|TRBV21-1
CASSKVRGLVRYGYTF
TGTGCCAGCAGCAAAGTCAGAGGACTGGTCAGGTATGGCTACACCTTC
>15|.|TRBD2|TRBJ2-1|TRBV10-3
CALSSTSGRADEQFF
TGTGCCCTCTCCTCGACTAGCGGGAGGGCGGATGAGCAGTTCTTC
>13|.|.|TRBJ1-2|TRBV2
CASSPTGNYGYTF
TGTGCCAGCAGTCCAACAGGGAACTATGGCTACACCTTC
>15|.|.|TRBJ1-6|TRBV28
CAASSGVFYNSPLHF
TGTGCCGCGTCTTCAGGGGTCTTCTATAATTCACCCCTCCACTTT
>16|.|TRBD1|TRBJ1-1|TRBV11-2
CASSLSPGGRNTEAFF
TGTGCCAGCAGCTTATCGCCAGGGGGCCGGAACACTGAAGCTTTCTTT
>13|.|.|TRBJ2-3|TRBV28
CASIQGGTDTQYF
TGTGCCAGCATACAGGGTGGCACAGATACGCAGTATTTT